Below, 30 T cell receptor beta chains from the same sample are listed, as sequenced in a study of long-term antiretroviral therapy in people with HIV. immunoSEQ v3.0 was run at survey level. Profiling relied on immunoSEQ multiplex PCR, and the TCRdb table lists in-frame clones only, not all of them. The data contain some 34,000 clones, approximately 96% of them singletons. This material consisted of unsorted PBMCs, taken approximately 6.5 years after starting antiretroviral therapy. The receptor source for this set is a man aged 25-45 years with HIV.

The genes are TRBV13 and TRBJ2-7; 7 nucleotides line up with TRBD2. Germline V gene lookup returns CDR1 PRHDT and CDR2 FYEKMQ (reference sequence). The trim removed 3 bases at V and 6 bases at J, leaving 5 bases unmatched. This CDR3 region has 13 residues. This chain's CDR3 is CASSFAGAGEQYF. The CDR3 nucleotides read TGTGCCAGCAGCTTCGCGGGAGCGGGCGAGCAGTACTTC.

The chain employs TRBV12-5 and TRBJ1-5, with a tentative D call TRBD1 (5 bases). Germline loops: CDR1 LGHNT, CDR2 FRNRAP. This CDR3 spans 12 amino acids. Trimming removed 0 bases from V and 9 bases from J, with 6 bases in between. In nucleotides, the CDR3 is TGTGCTAGTGGTTTGGTCGGGGGGCCCCAGCATTTT. Its translation: CASGLVGGPQHF.

This chain uses TRBV5-4 with TRBJ1-2, with a possible D match to TRBD1 (6 bases). This CDR3 is built from 16 residues. V shed 6 bases and J shed 6 bases, with 24 bases lying between them. The germline V gene has CDR1 SGHNT and CDR2 YYREEE (reference sequence). Here the CDR3 reads CASISDSSILIHGYTF. The CDR3 DNA reads TGTGCCAGCATCTCGGACAGTTCAATCCTCATTCATGGCTACACCTTC.

The genes are TRBV7-3 and TRBJ1-2, with D maybe TRBD1 (5 bases). The CDR3 is made up of 13 amino acids. Looked up from germline, CDR1 is SGHTA and CDR2 is FQGTGA. V was clipped by 5 bases and J by 0 bases, with 7 bases between them. The CDR3 protein is CASSMTANYGYTF. The CDR3 coding sequence is TGTGCCAGCAGCATGACAGCTAACTATGGCTACACCTTC.

This rearrangement joins TRBV5-1 to TRBJ2-7, with D perhaps TRBD1 (5 bases). Germline lookup yields CDR1 SGHRS and CDR2 YFSETQ. CDR3 length: 14 residues. Trimming removed 7 bases from V and 0 bases from J, with 14 bases in between. CDR3 nucleotides: TGCGCCAGCGCTTTTGACAGAACCTCCTACGAGCAGTACTTC. It yields the protein CASAFDRTSYEQYF.

The V gene is TRBV7-2, the J gene TRBJ2-1; the D gene is possibly TRBD2 (6 bases). Per the germline V gene, CDR1 is SGHTA and CDR2 is FQGNSA. Trimming stripped 1 base from V and 7 bases from J, with 14 bases between. This CDR3 region has 15 residues. CDR3 amino acids: CASSLVARGGNEQFF. CDR3 DNA sequence: TGTGCCAGCAGCTTAGTGGCGCGGGGAGGTAATGAGCAGTTCTTC.

The rearrangement uses TRBV19 and TRBJ2-2; 9 bases map to TRBD1. V gave up 6 bases and J gave up 1 base; unmatched junction bases: 3. Per the germline V gene, CDR1 is LNHDA and CDR2 is SQIVND (reference sequence). CDR3 length: 15 amino acids. The DNA for the CDR3 is TGTGCCAGTAGCACGGGACAGGGGAACACCGGGGAGCTGTTTTTT. Translating gives CASSTGQGNTGELFF.

The chain recombines TRBV7-2 with TRBJ1-4; D perhaps matches TRBD1 (5 bases). Germline V CDR1 and CDR2: SGHTA, FQGNSA. This CDR3 has 16 amino acids. V dropped 3 bases and J dropped 8 bases, with 19 bases sitting between them. DNA of the CDR3: TGTGCCAGCAGCTTCCGGGACCCGGCCAGAGCGGAAAAACTGTTTTTT. Translated: CASSFRDPARAEKLFF. Looking up the rest from reference TRBV7-2 and TRBJ1-4 gives the full variable domain: GAGVSQSPSNKVTEKGKDVELRCDPISGHTALYWYRQSLGQGLEFLIYFQGNSAPDKSGLPSDRFSAERTGGSVSTLTIQRTQQEDSAVYLCASSFRDPARAEKLFFGSGTQLSVL.

The chain combines TRBV4-2 with TRBJ2-2; 15 bases fit TRBD2. V gave up 4 bases and J gave up 0 bases; unmatched junction bases: 6. CDR1 is LGHNA and CDR2 is YNFKEQ in the germline V gene. This CDR3 is built from 19 residues. As DNA, the CDR3 is TGTGCCAGCAGCCGCGTGGGACTAGCGGGGGGCTCGAACACCGGGGAGCTGTTTTTT. Amino acid sequence: CASSRVGLAGGSNTGELFF.

The V call is TRBV18, the J call TRBJ1-2; a weak D match, TRBD1 (6 bases). Germline CDR1 KGHSH, CDR2 LQKENI. The CDR3 loop spans 16 amino acids. The germline V and J ends were trimmed by 3 bases and 1 base, with 15 bases remaining between them. The CDR3 loop is CASSPDSSVFNYGYTF. The CDR3 DNA is TGTGCCAGCTCACCGGACAGCTCCGTTTTTAACTATGGCTACACCTTC.

The rearrangement links TRBV7-9 to TRBJ2-7; 7 bases are a match to TRBD1. J was trimmed by 0 bases and V by 5 bases; bases with no gene match: 10. The CDR3 totals 16 residues. The germline gives CDR1 SEHNR, CDR2 FQNEAQ (reference sequence). DNA of the CDR3: TGTGCCAGCAGCGAGCCGGGACAGATGAACTCCTACGAGCAGTACTTC. It codes for CASSEPGQMNSYEQYF.

The rearrangement joins TRBV4-3 to TRBJ1-4; D is uncertain. The CDR3 loop spans 19 amino acids. Germline values: CDR1 LGHNA, CDR2 YSLEER. Trimming took 0 bases from V and 0 from J, leaving 17 bases between them. CDR3 amino acids: CASSQDLPDGYATNEKLFF. DNA for the CDR3: TGCGCCAGCAGCCAAGATCTGCCGGACGGATACGCAACTAATGAAAAACTGTTTTTT.

This chain connects TRBV19 to TRBJ1-1; no clear D. With 7 bases removed from V and 2 bases from J, the gap between germline ends came to 29 bases. Looked up from germline, CDR1 is LNHDA and CDR2 is SQIVND (reference sequence). CDR3 length: 19 residues. The CDR3 protein is CASTPSPLHRLSVNTEAFF. CDR3 bases: TGTGCCAGTACCCCTAGCCCCCTCCATAGGCTCTCGGTTAACACTGAAGCTTTCTTT. Filled out from reference TRBV19 and TRBJ1-1, the complete variable domain reads DGGITQSPKYLFRKEGQNVTLSCEQNLNHDAMYWYRQDPGQGLRLIYYSQIVNDFQKGDIAEGYSVSREKKESFPLTVTSAQKNPTAFYLCASTPSPLHRLSVNTEAFFGQGTRLTVV.

In this sample, this clone turned up once. V and J are TRBV4-1 and TRBJ1-5; D possibly corresponds to TRBD1 (6 bases). The CDR3 is 17 amino acids. Germline V lookup: CDR1 MGHRA, CDR2 YSYEKL. Trimming stripped 0 bases from V and 3 bases from J, with 15 bases between. The CDR3, as DNA: TGCGCCAGCAGCCAAGATCAGAAGGGGGAGTACAATCAGCCCCAGCATTTT. Protein sequence: CASSQDQKGEYNQPQHF.

This clone occurred once. The J gene is TRBJ2-3, the V gene TRBV4-3, with 9 bases aligning to TRBD2. The length of the CDR3 is 16 residues. From germline, CDR1 is LGHNA and CDR2 YSLEER. Losses at the gene ends were 0 bases for V and 6 bases for J; bases not matched to a gene: 7. CDR3 in amino acids: CASSQDSAGGQDTQYF. CDR3 nucleotide sequence: TGCGCCAGCAGCCAAGACTCGGCGGGGGGGCAGGATACGCAGTATTTT.

The V call is TRBV13, the J call TRBJ2-3; 11 bases match TRBD2. This CDR3 is 19 amino acids long. J gave up 0 bases and V 4 bases, and 12 bases lay outside the gene matches. Germline assignment: CDR1 PRHDT and CDR2 FYEKMQ (reference sequence). CDR3 sequence (DNA): TGTGCCAGCAGCTCTACTAGCGGGAGCGGTGTTTTCAGCACAGATACGCAGTATTTT. Translating gives CASSSTSGSGVFSTDTQYF. Together with reference TRBV13 and TRBJ2-3, the CDR3 gives the full variable domain: AAGVIQSPRHLIKEKRETATLKCYPIPRHDTVYWYQQGPGQDPQFLISFYEKMQSDKGSIPDRFSAQQFSDYHSELNMSSLELGDSALYFCASSSTSGSGVFSTDTQYFGPGTRLTVL.

This rearrangement joins TRBV7-9 to TRBJ1-1; D gene unclear. V lost 0 bases, J lost 4 bases, and 18 bases lay in between. The CDR3 consists of 17 residues. The germline gives CDR1 SEHNR, CDR2 FQNEAQ (reference sequence). The CDR3 coding sequence is TGTGCCAGCAGCTTAGCGTCGGACCACCTCGGAACCACTGAAGCTTTCTTT. Encoded protein: CASSLASDHLGTTEAFF. The entire variable domain, with the rest obtained from reference TRBV7-9 and TRBJ1-1, is as follows: DTGVSQNPRHKITKRGQNVTFRCDPISEHNRLYWYRQTLGQGPEFLTYFQNEAQLEKSRLLSDRFSAERPKGSFSTLEIQRTEQGDSAMYLCASSLASDHLGTTEAFFGQGTRLTVV.

This clone was recorded only once. The rearrangement uses TRBV5-1 and TRBJ1-1; D remains ambiguous. Trimming left V 0 bases short and J 0 bases short, with 9 bases between. Germline lookup yields CDR1 SGHRS and CDR2 YFSETQ. There are 15 residues in the CDR3. For the CDR3, the DNA is TGCGCCAGCAGCTTGGTGACTGGCATGAACACTGAAGCTTTCTTT. Amino acid sequence: CASSLVTGMNTEAFF.

The chain links TRBV14 to TRBJ2-5; 12 bases are shared with TRBD2. The CDR3 has 18 amino acids. V dropped 1 base and J dropped 5; count of bases not matched to a gene: 11. Germline V gene sequence: CDR1 SGHDN, CDR2 FVKESK. The CDR3: CASSQGGTSGFIVETQYF. The CDR3 nucleotides are TGTGCCAGCAGCCAAGGAGGGACTAGCGGGTTCATTGTGGAGACCCAGTACTTC.

V is TRBV6-1 and J is TRBJ2-1; possible D gene TRBD2, 5 bases. This CDR3 comprises 12 residues. V lost 8 bases and J lost 8, with 13 bases in between. Germline values: CDR1 MNHNS, CDR2 SASEGT. The CDR3 region is CASGRELDEQFF. The CDR3 nucleotides are TGTGCCAGCGGGAGAGAATTAGATGAGCAGTTCTTC.

The V and J genes are TRBV9 and TRBJ2-3, with D unclear. The germline gives CDR1 SGDLS, CDR2 YYNGEE. The CDR3 runs to 14 residues. The V gene lost 0 bases and the J gene lost 5 bases, with 10 bases spanning the gap. CDR3 DNA: TGTGCCAGCAGCGTAGTCAACCGCGGAGATACGCAGTATTTT. Its translation is CASSVVNRGDTQYF.

In its sample, this clone ranks as large (0.1 to 1%). V is TRBV4-2 and J is TRBJ2-2, with D unresolved. There are 13 residues in the CDR3. Germline values: CDR1 LGHNA, CDR2 YNFKEQ. V was pared by 0 bases and J by 5 bases, with 4 bases between. CDR3 loop: CASSQDSTGELFF. The CDR3 nucleotides read TGTGCCAGCAGCCAAGACAGTACCGGGGAGCTGTTTTTT.

This clone was detected once. The J gene is TRBJ1-2, the V gene TRBV27, with D possibly TRBD1 on 5 matching bases. CDR1 is MNHEY, CDR2 SMNVEV, per germline (reference sequence). The CDR3 is made up of 15 amino acids. V gave up 4 bases and J gave up 6 bases, with 18 bases separating them. The CDR3 nucleotides are TGTGCCAGCAGTTCAGCAGGGTACGATCCGAATGGCTACACCTTC. The encoded protein is CASSSAGYDPNGYTF.

This chain joins TRBV25-1 and TRBJ2-1, with TRBD2 identical over 8 bases. V trimming: 6 bases; J trimming: 5 bases; junction bases outside the gene matches: 6. This CDR3 is 14 amino acids long. Per germline, CDR1 MGHDK and CDR2 SYGVNS. The CDR3 loop reads CASRGAGGHNEQFF. CDR3 bases: TGTGCCAGCAGGGGGGCGGGGGGCCACAATGAGCAGTTCTTC.

This clone was seen only a few times. V gene TRBV7-9 combines with J gene TRBJ1-2, with D unresolved. The CDR3 totals 12 residues. Trimming left V 1 base short and J 5 bases short, with 5 bases between. Germline CDR1 and CDR2: SEHNR and FQNEAQ (reference sequence). The CDR3 is CASSLGEYGYTF. CDR3 nucleotide sequence: TGTGCCAGCAGCTTAGGGGAATATGGCTACACCTTC.

V is TRBV28 and J is TRBJ1-4, with a possible D match to TRBD1 (5 bases). Germline loops: CDR1 MDHEN, CDR2 SYDVKM. V lost 8 bases, J lost 8 bases, and 15 bases lay in between. CDR3 size: 13 residues. The CDR3, as DNA: TGTGCCAGCGGGCGCCAGGGATTCGAAAAACTGTTTTTT. It translates to CASGRQGFEKLFF.

This chain links TRBV2 with TRBJ2-1; D unclear. The CDR3 extends over 13 amino acids. Germline lookup yields CDR1 SNHLY and CDR2 FYNNEI. Trimming stripped 7 bases from V and 7 bases from J, with 14 bases between. The CDR3 DNA reads as TGTGCCAGCACCCCCCCCGGAGTGAATGAGCAGTTCTTC. It specifies CASTPPGVNEQFF. The full variable domain, its missing parts supplied by reference TRBV2 and TRBJ2-1, is EPEVTQTPSHQVTQMGQEVILRCVPISNHLYFYWYRQILGQKVEFLVSFYNNEISEKSEIFDDQFSVERPDGSNFTLKIRSTKLEDSAMYFCASTPPGVNEQFFGPGTRLTVL.

The J gene is TRBJ2-5, the V gene TRBV5-6; D gene ambiguous. Germline V gives CDR1 SGHDT, CDR2 YYEEEE. The V end was cut by 0 bases, the J end by 5 bases, with 5 bases between. This CDR3 is built from 12 residues. CDR3 region: CASSLASETQYF. The CDR3 region has the DNA TGTGCCAGCAGCTTGGCCTCCGAGACCCAGTACTTC.

J is TRBJ1-4 and V is TRBV9; 7 positions match TRBD1. Germline assignment: CDR1 SGDLS and CDR2 YYNGEE. The CDR3 loop spans 15 amino acids. V shed 4 bases, J shed 7 bases, and the junction held 10 bases outside the gene matches. DNA for the CDR3: TGTGCCAGCAGCACGCTACCAGGGGGTCGTGAAAAACTGTTTTTT. Its translation: CASSTLPGGREKLFF.

J is TRBJ2-3 and V is TRBV4-2; D is possibly TRBD2 (5 bases). The V end lost 4 bases, the J end lost 0 bases, and 17 bases lay between the germline ends. The CDR3 sequence is 17 residues long. Germline V gene data show CDR1 as LGHNA and CDR2 as YNFKEQ. The CDR3 nucleotides read TGTGCCAGCAGCCTCGAGCCTACAGCGGCCAGCACAGATACGCAGTATTTT. Translation: CASSLEPTAASTDTQYF.